This entry concerns a single T cell receptor (beta chain). Its antigen is still unknown. Here immunoSEQ multiplex PCR was the method, and the copy in TCRdb shows in-frame clones only, minus some. The repertoire holds roughly 80,000 clones, 90% seen once, with about 1.7% in the top ten. CDR1 MNHEY and CDR2 SMNVEV come from the germline V gene (reference sequence). The CDR3 has 12 residues. The V segment lost 10 bases and the J segment 6 bases; nucleotides outside the gene matches: 5. The data were taken from a study of OX40 agonist ivuxolimab in advanced cancers. Findings of the study overall: Some nonresponders additionally presented with little normalized T-cell clonal expansion. Clones of CD4+ and CD8+ blood T cells grew by week 6 at doses of 0.1 to 3.0 mg/kg.

This TCR was sampled from an adult with an advanced solid tumor such as melanoma, head and neck, liver or kidney cancer. The sample here was CD4+ or CD8+ T cells sorted from blood, taken in a trial of the OX40 agonist ivuxolimab. The chain uses TRBV27 and TRBJ2-2, with 7 bases lining up with TRBD1. The chain's CDR3 is CATQGEPGELFF. The CDR3 nucleotides read TGTGCCACTCAGGGGGAACCCGGGGAGCTGTTTTTT.